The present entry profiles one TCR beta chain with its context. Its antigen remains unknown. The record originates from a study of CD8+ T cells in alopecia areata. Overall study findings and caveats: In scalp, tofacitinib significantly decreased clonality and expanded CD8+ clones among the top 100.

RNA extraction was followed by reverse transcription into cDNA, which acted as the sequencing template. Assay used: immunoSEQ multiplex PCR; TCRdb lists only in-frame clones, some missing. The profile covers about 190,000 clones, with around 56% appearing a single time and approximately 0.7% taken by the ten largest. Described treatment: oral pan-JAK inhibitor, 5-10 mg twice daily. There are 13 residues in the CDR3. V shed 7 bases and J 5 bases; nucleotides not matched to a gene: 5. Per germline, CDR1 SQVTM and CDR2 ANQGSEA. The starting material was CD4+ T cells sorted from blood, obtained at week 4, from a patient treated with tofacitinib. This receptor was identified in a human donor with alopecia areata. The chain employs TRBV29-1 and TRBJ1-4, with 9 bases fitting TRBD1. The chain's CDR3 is CSAATGGNEKLFF. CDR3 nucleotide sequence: TGCAGCGCCGCGACAGGGGGAAATGAAAAACTGTTTTTT.